The 9 T cell receptor beta chains given below trace back to one sample, sequenced in a study of cytomegalovirus exposure and HLA in healthy donors (dated by TCRdb to the late 2010s). Libraries were built with the immunoSEQ multiplex PCR assay. For the multiplex PCR, a mixture combining 60 forward primers for TCR Vbeta segments and 13 reverse primers for TCR Jbeta segments was used. The clones in this table, taken by TCRdb from immuneACCESS, are in-frame only. Not every clone is retained; where verified, under half of the shortfall comes from an unresolved V gene, and the cause of the rest is unknown. The sample profile shows about 140,000 clones; around 84% of them were found once. The top ten hold about 2.5% of the sample. Sequenced material: PBMCs. Receptors were obtained from a man over 45 in good health and CMV-seronegative.

This chain connects TRBV7-2 to TRBJ1-2; D is unclear. CDR1 is SGHTA and CDR2 is FQGNSA in the germline V gene. This CDR3 spans 13 amino acids. With 7 bases removed from V and 2 bases from J, the gap between germline ends came to 11 bases. The CDR3 region is CASTPQLNYGYTF. The DNA for the CDR3 is TGTGCCAGCACCCCCCAGTTAAACTATGGCTACACCTTC.

The gene calls are TRBV19 and TRBJ1-1; 7 nucleotides line up with TRBD1. This CDR3 is 14 amino acids long. Germline values: CDR1 LNHDA, CDR2 SQIVND (reference sequence). Trimming took 4 bases from V and 11 from J; bases not matched to a gene: 13. CDR3 DNA: TGTGCCAGTAGTAGCCAGGGACAGCCGTGGAGCGCTTTCTTT. It is translated as CASSSQGQPWSAFF.

The chain carries TRBV5-6 and TRBJ2-7; 12 bases align to TRBD2. V dropped 1 base and J dropped 2; count of bases not matched to a gene: 10. Germline V gene data show CDR1 as SGHDT and CDR2 as YYEEEE. This CDR3 contains 18 residues. The CDR3 protein is CASSLLTSGSWYPYEQYF. The CDR3 region has the DNA TGTGCCAGCAGCTTGTTGACTAGCGGGAGCTGGTATCCCTACGAGCAGTACTTC.

V usage is TRBV5-6 and J usage is TRBJ2-3, with 7 bases aligning to TRBD1. Trimming cost V 3 bases and J 3 bases; bases outside gene matches: 13. Germline assignment: CDR1 SGHDT and CDR2 YYEEEE. This CDR3 spans 17 amino acids. CDR3 in DNA: TGTGCCAGCAGCTCCCCTACTCGAAGGGGGCGGACAGATACGCAGTATTTT. Its protein product is CASSSPTRRGRTDTQYF.

The chain joins TRBV2 to TRBJ1-3; D remains ambiguous. Trimming pared 6 bases from V and 0 bases from J, leaving 6 bases between. This CDR3 comprises 13 residues. Germline loops: CDR1 SNHLY, CDR2 FYNNEI. The DNA of the CDR3 is TGTGCCAGCAGGACGGGCTCTGGAAACACCATATATTTT. Protein product: CASRTGSGNTIYF.

DNA for the CDR3: TGTGCCAGTAGTAAATCCACAGGGATCCCCCTTCCTAGCACAGATACGCAGTATTTT. Protein product: CASSKSTGIPLPSTDTQYF. The rearrangement joins TRBV19 to TRBJ2-3, with D possibly TRBD1 on 6 matching bases. With 4 bases removed from V and 0 bases from J, the gap between germline ends came to 23 bases. The length of the CDR3 is 19 residues. CDR1 and CDR2 from the germline V gene are LNHDA and SQIVND (reference sequence).

The rearrangement joins TRBV30 to TRBJ1-1; D uncertain. Trimming cost V 0 bases and J 2 bases, with 10 bases left between them. CDR1 GTSNPN and CDR2 SVGIG come from the germline V gene (reference sequence). The CDR3 runs to 14 residues. In nucleotides, the CDR3 is TGTGCCTGGAGTGTACAACAGATAAACACTGAAGCTTTCTTT. It translates to CAWSVQQINTEAFF.

The chain couples TRBV5-6 to TRBJ1-5; 8 nucleotides line up with TRBD1. The J segment lost 4 bases and the V segment lost 3 bases, leaving 6 bases of the junction unmatched. This CDR3 has 15 amino acids. CDR1 and CDR2 (germline): SGHDT, YYEEEE. The CDR3 sequence is CASSWGTGSNQPQHF. The DNA of the CDR3 is TGTGCCAGCAGCTGGGGGACAGGATCAAATCAGCCCCAGCATTTT.

This clone was seen only a few times. The rearrangement links TRBV6-1 to TRBJ2-7; unclear D gene. V shed 0 bases and J shed 7 bases, with 10 bases lying between them. CDR3 length: 13 amino acids. CDR1 MNHNS and CDR2 SASEGT come from the germline V gene. CDR3 DNA: TGTGCCAGCAGTGAAGCAGAGAGGCAGGAGCAGTACTTC. This codes for CASSEAERQEQYF.